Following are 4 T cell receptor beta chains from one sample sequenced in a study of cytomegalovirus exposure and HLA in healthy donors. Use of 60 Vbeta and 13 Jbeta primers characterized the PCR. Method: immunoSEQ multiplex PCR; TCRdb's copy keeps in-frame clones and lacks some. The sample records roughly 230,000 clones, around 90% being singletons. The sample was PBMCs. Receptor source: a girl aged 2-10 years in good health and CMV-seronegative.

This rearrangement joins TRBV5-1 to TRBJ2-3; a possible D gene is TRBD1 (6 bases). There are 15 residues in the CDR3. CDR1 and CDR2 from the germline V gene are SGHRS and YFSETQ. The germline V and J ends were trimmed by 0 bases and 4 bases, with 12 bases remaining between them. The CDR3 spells CASSLEGVGADTQYF. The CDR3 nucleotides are TGCGCCAGCAGCTTGGAGGGGGTTGGGGCAGATACGCAGTATTTT.

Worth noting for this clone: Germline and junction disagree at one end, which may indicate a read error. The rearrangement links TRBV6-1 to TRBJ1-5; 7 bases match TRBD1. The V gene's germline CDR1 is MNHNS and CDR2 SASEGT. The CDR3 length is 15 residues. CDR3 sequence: CASGDTGEILQPQHF. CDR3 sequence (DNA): TGTGCCAGCGGTGATACAGGGGAAATCCTTCAGCCCCAGCATTTT.

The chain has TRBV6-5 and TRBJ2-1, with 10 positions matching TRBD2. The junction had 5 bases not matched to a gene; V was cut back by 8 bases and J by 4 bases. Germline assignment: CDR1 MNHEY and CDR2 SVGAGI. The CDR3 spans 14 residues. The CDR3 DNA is TGTGCCAGCGAAGCGGGAGGGGCGTACAATGAGCAGTTCTTC. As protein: CASEAGGAYNEQFF.

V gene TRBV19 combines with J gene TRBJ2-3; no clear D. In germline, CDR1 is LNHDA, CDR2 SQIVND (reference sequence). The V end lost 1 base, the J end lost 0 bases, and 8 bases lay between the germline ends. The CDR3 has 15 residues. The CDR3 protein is CASSIVAASTDTQYF. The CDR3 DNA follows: TGTGCCAGTAGTATAGTCGCGGCAAGCACAGATACGCAGTATTTT.